This T cell receptor (beta chain) was obtained from a study of T cell changes during pregnancy in multiple sclerosis (dated by TCRdb to the late 2010s). Concerning the study at large: The study looked at changes in the T cell repertoire across pregnancy in women with multiple sclerosis.

Library method: the immunoSEQ multiplex PCR assay. Not all clones reach the TCRdb copy of this immuneACCESS table, which keeps in-frame sequences only. Checked studies attribute under half of the gap to unresolved V genes and leave the rest unexplained. The sample table records roughly 40,000 clones; just over 90% of these occur just once. 1% to 1.5% of the sample belongs to the ten largest clones. Cut back by 0 bases and 6 bases, the V and J ends lie 13 bases apart. Including the terminal cysteine and phenylalanine, the CDR3 comprises 15 residues. Only the CDR3 part of the read is kept: 45 bases, read in frame from the first base. From a lookup of the germline V gene, CDR1 and CDR2 are SGHDT and YYEEEE. This clone was seen only a few times. Its recognized antigen is unknown. Base qualities are missing; no much larger clone stands one base away.

The rearrangement combines TRBV5-6 with TRBJ2-1; the D segment could be TRBD2, given 6 matching bases. This clonotype was obtained from a female donor with multiple sclerosis, enrolled in a pregnancy study. Sequenced here: peripheral blood, sampled before pregnancy. The DNA reads as follows: TGTGCCAGCAGCTTGGCCGCCGGGAGCTTCAATGAGCAGTTCTTC. Translated, it reads CASSLAAGSFNEQFF.